These 3 T cell receptor beta chains came from one sample sequenced in a study of blood T cell repertoires in COVID-19 (dated by TCRdb to 2018 to 2021). Libraries were built with the immunoSEQ multiplex PCR assay. The immuneACCESS repertoire file appears here via TCRdb, limited to in-frame rearrangements. These files lack a portion of the clones; in checked studies, under half of the deficit traces to unresolved V genes, and the cause of the others is not known. The sample includes 110,000 to 150,000 clones, with approximately 87% observed a single time. Approximately 4% of the sample is held by the ten biggest clonotypes. The sequenced sample consisted of peripheral blood. These receptors were obtained from a woman in her forties with acute or convalescent COVID-19.

The gene calls are TRBV19 and TRBJ1-2; tentatively, D is TRBD1 (5 bases). Trimming took 6 bases from V and 7 from J, leaving 12 bases between them. The CDR3 sequence is 12 residues long. Germline loops: CDR1 LNHDA, CDR2 SQIVND (reference sequence). The CDR3 protein is CASSLRGGGYTF. Here the CDR3 DNA reads TGTGCCAGTAGCCTTAGGGGAGGTGGCTACACCTTC.

This sequence joins TRBV7-9 and TRBJ2-1; 13 bases map to TRBD2. The trim removed 4 bases at V and 7 bases at J, leaving 7 bases unmatched. The CDR3 has 16 amino acids. The germline gives CDR1 SEHNR, CDR2 FQNEAQ (reference sequence). In DNA form, the CDR3 reads TGTGCCAGCAGCTCGGATCGACTAGCGGGAGGAAATGAGCAGTTCTTC. This sequence encodes CASSSDRLAGGNEQFF.

The chain has TRBV28 and TRBJ1-4; 8 bases fit TRBD1. This CDR3 is 15 amino acids long. Germline V CDR1 and CDR2: MDHEN, SYDVKM. Unmatched junction bases numbered 7, after V lost 2 bases and J lost 8 bases. The CDR3 coding sequence is TGTGCCAGCAGTTTAGGGATTGGACAGGGCGAAAAACTGTTTTTT. Translating it yields CASSLGIGQGEKLFF.